This passage covers 16 T cell receptor beta chains from one sample sequenced in a study of siplizumab effects on memory and regulatory T cells. Method: immunoSEQ multiplex PCR; TCRdb's copy keeps in-frame clones and lacks some. This table has 50,000 to 70,000 clones, around 96% appearing once. The sample consisted of naive CD8+ T cells sorted from blood. These receptors all come from a human donor in good health.

This chain uses TRBV19 with TRBJ2-1; 7 bases line up with TRBD2. The J segment lost 8 bases and the V segment lost 3 bases, leaving 4 bases of the junction unmatched. This CDR3 is built from 13 residues. Germline V gene sequence: CDR1 LNHDA, CDR2 SQIVND (reference sequence). The CDR3 loop reads CASSIRGVYEQFF. CDR3 coding DNA: TGTGCCAGTAGTATTCGGGGGGTCTATGAGCAGTTCTTC.

The chain is built from TRBV19 and TRBJ2-3, with D possibly TRBD2 on 5 matching bases. CDR3 size: 15 residues. The germline CDR1 and CDR2 sequences are LNHDA and SQIVND (reference sequence). V gave up 10 bases and J gave up 0 bases, with 17 bases separating them. The DNA of the CDR3 is TGTGCCACCCTCCCTCCGGGGAGCAGCACAGATACGCAGTATTTT. Its translation is CATLPPGSSTDTQYF.

The CDR3 DNA is TGCAGCGTTGACCCACCCTTCAGACTAGCCGGCACAGATACGCAGTATTTT. As protein: CSVDPPFRLAGTDTQYF. The V and J genes are TRBV29-1 and TRBJ2-3; 7 bases are a match to TRBD2. The V gene's germline CDR1 is SQVTM and CDR2 ANQGSEA. V was pared by 3 bases and J by 1 base, with 13 bases of the junction left unmatched. The length of the CDR3 is 17 residues.

This sequence joins TRBV11-3 and TRBJ1-1; D ambiguous. The CDR3 has 13 residues. Germline CDR1 and CDR2: SGHNT and YENEEA. V was cut by 5 bases and J by 0 bases, with 7 bases left in between. The CDR3 spells CASSRTVNTEAFF. CDR3 DNA sequence: TGTGCCAGCAGCAGGACGGTGAACACTGAAGCTTTCTTT. Full variable domain (outside the CDR3, taken from reference TRBV11-3 and TRBJ1-1): EAGVVQSPRYKIIEKKQPVAFWCNPISGHNTLYWYLQNLGQGPELLIRYENEEAVDDSQLPKDRFSAERLKGVDSTLKIQPAELGDSAVYLCASSRTVNTEAFFGQGTRLTVV.

Concerning this clone: An end of the junction does not agree with germline; a read error may underlie this. V is TRBV7-2 and J is TRBJ2-5; D possibly corresponds to TRBD2 (6 bases). The CDR3 is 14 amino acids. Germline CDR1 SGHTA, CDR2 FQGNSA. CDR3: CASSLGTLQEIQYF. The CDR3 DNA follows: TGTGCCAGCAGCCTAGGGACTCTTCAAGAGATCCAGTACTTC. The variable domain in full, completed from reference TRBV7-2 and TRBJ2-5, reads GAGVSQSPSNKVTEKGKDVELRCDPISGHTALYWYRQSLGQGLEFLIYFQGNSAPDKSGLPSDRFSAERTGGSVSTLTIQRTQQEDSAVYLCASSLGTLQEIQYFGPGTRLLVL.

This chain connects TRBV6-5 to TRBJ2-2; D is unresolved. V was clipped by 3 bases and J by 2 bases, with 4 bases between them. CDR3 length: 13 amino acids. Per the germline V gene, CDR1 is MNHEY and CDR2 is SVGAGI. This chain's CDR3 is CASSYANTGELFF. The CDR3 DNA is TGTGCCAGCAGTTATGCCAACACCGGGGAGCTGTTTTTT.

This sequence joins TRBV19 and TRBJ2-3, with TRBD2 identical over 10 bases. CDR3 size: 15 residues. The germline V gene has CDR1 LNHDA and CDR2 SQIVND (reference sequence). J was trimmed by 3 bases and V by 5 bases; bases with no gene match: 5. As DNA, the CDR3 is TGTGCCAGTAGTTTGGTAGCGGGGGGTACAGATACGCAGTATTTT. This encodes CASSLVAGGTDTQYF. Based on the CDR3 plus reference TRBV19 and TRBJ2-3, the full variable domain is DGGITQSPKYLFRKEGQNVTLSCEQNLNHDAMYWYRQDPGQGLRLIYYSQIVNDFQKGDIAEGYSVSREKKESFPLTVTSAQKNPTAFYLCASSLVAGGTDTQYFGPGTRLTVL.

The rearrangement links TRBV2 to TRBJ2-7, with TRBD2 matching over 12 bases. This CDR3 contains 14 residues. Per the germline V gene, CDR1 is SNHLY and CDR2 is FYNNEI. V shed 8 bases, J shed 7 bases, and the junction held 9 bases outside the gene matches. CDR3 loop: CASSRLAGEIEQYF. The CDR3 DNA sequence: TGTGCCAGCTCAAGACTAGCGGGGGAAATTGAGCAGTACTTC. Full variable domain (rest looked up from reference TRBV2 and TRBJ2-7): EPEVTQTPSHQVTQMGQEVILRCVPISNHLYFYWYRQILGQKVEFLVSFYNNEISEKSEIFDDQFSVERPDGSNFTLKIRSTKLEDSAMYFCASSRLAGEIEQYFGPGTRLTVT.

The J gene is TRBJ1-2, the V gene TRBV5-1; 7 bases are shared with TRBD1. Germline CDR1 is SGHRS and CDR2 is YFSETQ. V trimming: 4 bases; J trimming: 8 bases; junction bases outside the gene matches: 8. The CDR3 covers 13 residues. Here the CDR3 reads CASSLGGGPGYTF. The CDR3 DNA is TGCGCCAGCAGCCTGGGAGGGGGCCCAGGCTACACCTTC.

V gene TRBV9 combines with J gene TRBJ2-3; TRBD2 matches at 7 bases. J gave up 5 bases and V 4 bases, and 10 bases lay outside the gene matches. The CDR3 extends over 15 amino acids. Germline CDR1 and CDR2: SGDLS and YYNGEE. CDR3 DNA: TGTGCCAGCAGCCCCCCAAGCGGGGCCAAAGATACGCAGTATTTT. Protein: CASSPPSGAKDTQYF. The full variable domain, in which reference TRBV9 and TRBJ2-3 provide the parts outside the CDR3, is DSGVTQTPKHLITATGQRVTLRCSPRSGDLSVYWYQQSLDQGLQFLIQYYNGEERAKGNILERFSAQQFPDLHSELNLSSLELGDSALYFCASSPPSGAKDTQYFGPGTRLTVL.

The chain has TRBV19 and TRBJ2-1; TRBD1 matches 9 bases. Unmatched junction bases numbered 5, after V lost 5 bases and J lost 3 bases. CDR1 LNHDA and CDR2 SQIVND come from the germline V gene (reference sequence). The CDR3 has 15 amino acids. CDR3 coding DNA: TGTGCCAGTAGTCTGGGACAGGGAGGCTACAATGAGCAGTTCTTC. Protein: CASSLGQGGYNEQFF.

This clone was picked up one time. V is TRBV5-4 and J is TRBJ2-4; perhaps TRBD1 as D (6 bases). CDR1 is SGHNT and CDR2 is YYREEE in the germline V gene (reference sequence). Trimming took off 0 bases at V and 3 bases at J, with 7 bases between the two ends. CDR3 length: 14 amino acids. The CDR3 nucleotides read TGTGCCAGCAGCTTGGAAGGGGGCAAAAACATTCAGTACTTC. It yields the protein CASSLEGGKNIQYF.

This chain links TRBV28 with TRBJ1-4, with a tentative D call TRBD1 (5 bases). Per germline, CDR1 MDHEN and CDR2 SYDVKM. This CDR3 is built from 14 residues. With 6 bases removed from V and 1 base from J, the gap between germline ends came to 9 bases. The CDR3 DNA reads TGTGCCAGCAGCGAGGGGCTAACTAATGAAAAACTGTTTTTT. This encodes CASSEGLTNEKLFF.

The CDR3 nucleotides read TGTGCCAGCAGCCAACTCGGAGGACTAGAATCTATAGATACGCAGTATTTT. Translating it yields CASSQLGGLESIDTQYF. The V gene is TRBV4-2, the J gene TRBJ2-3, with 7 bases fitting TRBD2. Trimming at V came to 2 bases and at J to 5 bases, leaving 13 bases not matched to a gene. Germline V lookup: CDR1 LGHNA, CDR2 YNFKEQ. CDR3 length equals 17 residues.

The CDR3 here is CASSLALAGGTYNEQFF. The CDR3 DNA reads as TGTGCCAGCAGCTTAGCCCTAGCGGGGGGAACTTACAATGAGCAGTTCTTC. This chain uses TRBV7-8 with TRBJ2-1, with 11 bases that match TRBD2. The junction had 5 bases not matched to a gene; V was cut back by 0 bases and J by 4 bases. The germline V gene encodes CDR1 SGHVS and CDR2 FQNEAQ. The CDR3 sequence is 17 residues long. Variable domain in full (rest from reference TRBV7-8 and TRBJ2-1): GAGVSQSPRYKVAKRGQDVALRCDPISGHVSLFWYQQALGQGPEFLTYFQNEAQLDKSGLPSDRFFAERPEGSVSTLKIQRTQQEDSAVYLCASSLALAGGTYNEQFFGPGTRLTVL.

This CDR3 is CASSISPGVWAFF. CDR3 bases: TGTGCCAGTAGTATAAGTCCAGGGGTGTGGGCTTTCTTT. The chain recombines TRBV19 with TRBJ1-1; TRBD1 might be the D (6 bases). Germline CDR1 LNHDA, CDR2 SQIVND (reference sequence). V lost 2 bases and J lost 11, with 15 bases in between. This CDR3 has 13 residues.